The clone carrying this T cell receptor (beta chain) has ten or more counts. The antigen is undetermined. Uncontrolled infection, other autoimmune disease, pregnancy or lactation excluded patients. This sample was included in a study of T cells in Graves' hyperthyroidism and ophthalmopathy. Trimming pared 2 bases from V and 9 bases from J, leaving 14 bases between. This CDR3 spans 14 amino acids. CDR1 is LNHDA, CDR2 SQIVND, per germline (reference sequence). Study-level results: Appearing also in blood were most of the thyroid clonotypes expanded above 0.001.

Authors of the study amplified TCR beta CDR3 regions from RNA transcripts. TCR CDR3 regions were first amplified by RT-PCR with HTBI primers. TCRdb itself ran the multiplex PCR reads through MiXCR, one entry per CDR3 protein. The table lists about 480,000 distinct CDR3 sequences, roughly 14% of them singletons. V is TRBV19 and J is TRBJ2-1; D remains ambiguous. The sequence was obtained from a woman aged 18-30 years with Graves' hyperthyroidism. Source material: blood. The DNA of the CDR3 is TGTGCCAGTAGTATAACGGGCCCGCCTGCTGAGCAGTTCTTC. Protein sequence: CASSITGPPAEQFF.